Shown below are 16 T cell receptor beta chains from a single sample sequenced in a study of shared clonotypes between healthy human individuals. TCRdb's table, derived via immunoSEQ multiplex PCR, lists solely in-frame clones and lacks some. The sample includes some 2,500,000 clones, about nine tenths seen only once; the top ten take around 0.35%. Material: naive CD4+ T cells from PBMCs. The subset denotes: CD45RA+ positively selected. Receptors were obtained from a man between 18 and 29 years old in good health. Some clones in this sample may be carry-over from other donors' samples.

J is TRBJ1-4 and V is TRBV29-1; D is unresolved. CDR3 length: 12 amino acids. In germline, CDR1 is SQVTM, CDR2 ANQGSEA. V lost 6 bases, J lost 3 bases, and 8 bases lay in between. The CDR3 here is CSVRAPNEKLFF. In DNA, the CDR3 is TGCAGCGTCCGGGCTCCTAATGAAAAACTGTTTTTT.

This clone was detected a few times. The sample has other DNA sequences that encode this CDR3 too. The chain carries TRBV5-1 and TRBJ1-1; D gene uncertain. The germline CDR1 and CDR2 sequences are SGHRS and YFSETQ. This CDR3 is 12 amino acids long. V shed 0 bases and J shed 3 bases, with 3 bases lying between them. CDR3 bases: TGCGCCAGCAGCTTGGTGGACACTGAAGCTTTCTTT. It specifies CASSLVDTEAFF.

The chain uses TRBV2 and TRBJ2-1; perhaps TRBD2 as D (5 bases). The CDR3 is 16 amino acids. Trimming pared 3 bases from V and 0 bases from J, leaving 12 bases between. Germline V lookup: CDR1 SNHLY, CDR2 FYNNEI. CDR3 in DNA: TGTGCCAGCAGTGACACGGGTGGAGGCTCCTACAATGAGCAGTTCTTC. Protein product: CASSDTGGGSYNEQFF.

This chain links TRBV5-1 with TRBJ2-5; possible D gene TRBD2, 6 bases. Trimming removed 0 bases at V and 6 bases at J, with 12 bases between. The CDR3 contains 14 residues. Germline V gene data show CDR1 as SGHRS and CDR2 as YFSETQ. This CDR3 reads CASSLVASAQTQYF. The CDR3 DNA is TGCGCCAGCAGCTTGGTGGCTAGCGCTCAGACCCAGTACTTC.

The chain carries TRBV9 and TRBJ1-2; 11 bases agree with TRBD1. This CDR3 is 14 amino acids long. The germline gives CDR1 SGDLS, CDR2 YYNGEE. The V and J ends lost 6 bases and 3 bases, in that order; junction bases with no gene match: 4. The CDR3 loop is CASTRGQGDYGYTF. In nucleotides, the CDR3 is TGTGCCAGCACCCGGGGACAGGGGGACTATGGCTACACCTTC.

The V gene is TRBV10-2, the J gene TRBJ2-7, with 8 bases that match TRBD2. Losses at the gene ends were 7 bases for V and 7 bases for J; bases not matched to a gene: 9. There are 13 residues in the CDR3. In germline, CDR1 is WSHSY, CDR2 SAAADI. CDR3 region: CASTGAGVREQYF. CDR3 in DNA: TGCGCCAGCACCGGAGCGGGAGTACGTGAGCAGTACTTC.

V and J are TRBV9 and TRBJ2-4; 9 bases are a match to TRBD1. J gave up 8 bases and V 4 bases, and 7 bases lay outside the gene matches. Germline loops: CDR1 SGDLS, CDR2 YYNGEE. The CDR3 is 14 amino acids. This CDR3 reads CASSPRTGVDIQYF. Here the CDR3 DNA reads TGTGCCAGCAGCCCCCGGACAGGGGTCGACATTCAGTACTTC.

V and J are TRBV11-1 and TRBJ2-5; the D gene is possibly TRBD2 (5 bases). Trimming cost V 5 bases and J 1 base, with 17 bases left between them. Germline lookup yields CDR1 SGHAT and CDR2 FQDESV (reference sequence). There are 16 residues in the CDR3. This CDR3 is CASSPRGPVAQETQYF. In DNA, the CDR3 is TGTGCCAGCAGCCCCCGGGGTCCTGTTGCCCAAGAGACCCAGTACTTC.

This clone has a single count. The chain employs TRBV2 and TRBJ2-7, with no clear D. Deletions cut 6 bases from V and 2 bases from J, with 14 bases between. Germline assignment: CDR1 SNHLY and CDR2 FYNNEI. The CDR3 runs to 14 residues. The CDR3 sequence is CASSRLSYPYEQYF. CDR3 nucleotide sequence: TGTGCCAGCAGCAGGCTATCCTACCCCTACGAGCAGTACTTC. Complete variable domain (other parts from reference TRBV2 and TRBJ2-7): EPEVTQTPSHQVTQMGQEVILRCVPISNHLYFYWYRQILGQKVEFLVSFYNNEISEKSEIFDDQFSVERPDGSNFTLKIRSTKLEDSAMYFCASSRLSYPYEQYFGPGTRLTVT.

CDR3 DNA sequence: TGTGCCAGCGGGGACGGTCGAGAAGAGACCCAGTACTTC. This codes for CASGDGREETQYF. The chain uses TRBV7-7 and TRBJ2-5, with D possibly being TRBD1 or TRBD2 (5 bases each). This CDR3 contains 13 residues. With 8 bases removed from V and 3 bases from J, the gap between germline ends came to 13 bases. CDR1 SSHAT and CDR2 FNYEAQ come from the germline V gene (reference sequence).

The chain is built from TRBV11-3 and TRBJ2-7; 7 bases map to TRBD2. The CDR3 totals 15 residues. V lost 5 bases and J lost 6; bases outside the gene matches: 13. Germline CDR1 SGHNT, CDR2 YENEEA. The CDR3 spells CASSPGGTQGSEQYF. The CDR3 nucleotides read TGTGCCAGCAGCCCCGGGGGGACGCAAGGCAGCGAGCAGTACTTC.

J is TRBJ2-1 and V is TRBV19, with D uncertain. Germline CDR1 and CDR2: LNHDA and SQIVND (reference sequence). This CDR3 comprises 12 residues. With 8 bases removed from V and 3 bases from J, the gap between germline ends came to 8 bases. The CDR3 DNA sequence: TGTGCCAGTCAGGATTTCTACAATGAGCAGTTCTTC. As protein: CASQDFYNEQFF.

This clone was recorded once. V usage is TRBV5-1 and J usage is TRBJ2-5, with 10 positions matching TRBD1. V lost 4 bases to trimming and J lost 0 bases; unmatched junction nucleotides: 3. Germline assignment: CDR1 SGHRS and CDR2 YFSETQ. CDR3 length equals 15 residues. The DNA of the CDR3 is TGCGCCAGCAGCGTGGGGACAGGGGACCAAGAGACCCAGTACTTC. It yields the protein CASSVGTGDQETQYF.

This chain uses TRBV27 with TRBJ2-7; possibly TRBD1 for D (5 bases). The CDR3 totals 14 residues. Per the germline V gene, CDR1 is MNHEY and CDR2 is SMNVEV (reference sequence). V shed 2 bases and J shed 7 bases, with 15 bases lying between them. CDR3 nucleotides: TGTGCCAGCAGTTTAAGCAGGATGGCAGGGGAGCAGTACTTC. Translating it yields CASSLSRMAGEQYF.

A word on this clone: Other DNA sequences in the sample encode the same CDR3. This chain connects TRBV5-8 to TRBJ1-5; D is perhaps TRBD1 (5 bases). Germline-derived CDR1 and CDR2 are SGHTS and YDEGEE. V lost 0 bases and J lost 7, with 8 bases in between. There are 13 residues in the CDR3. CDR3 nucleotide sequence: TGTGCCAGCAGCTTGGGGGGGGACCAGCCCCAGCATTTT. This gives the protein CASSLGGDQPQHF.

The CDR3 is CASSLWDRPNQPQHF. CDR3 coding DNA: TGTGCCAGCAGTTTATGGGACAGACCCAATCAGCCCCAGCATTTT. This sequence joins TRBV27 and TRBJ1-5; TRBD1 aligns across 7 bases. In germline, CDR1 is MNHEY, CDR2 SMNVEV (reference sequence). The CDR3 runs to 15 residues. The trim removed 1 base at V and 3 bases at J, leaving 3 bases unmatched.